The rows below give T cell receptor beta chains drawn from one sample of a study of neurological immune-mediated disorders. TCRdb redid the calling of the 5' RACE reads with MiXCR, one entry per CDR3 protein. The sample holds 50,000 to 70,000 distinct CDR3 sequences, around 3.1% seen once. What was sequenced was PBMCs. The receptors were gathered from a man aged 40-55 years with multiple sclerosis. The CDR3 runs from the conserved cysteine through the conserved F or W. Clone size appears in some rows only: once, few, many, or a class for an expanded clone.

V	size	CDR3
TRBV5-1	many	CASSLENPYNEQFF
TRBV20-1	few	CSAKGPLNEKLFF
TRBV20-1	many	CSARDVRRGSNQPQHF
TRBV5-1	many	CASSPTGGAGEQYF
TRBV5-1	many	CASSPASGSYNEQFF
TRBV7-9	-	CASSLAGGAPRYNEQFF
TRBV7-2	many	CASSRLQGSSGNTIYF
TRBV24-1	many	CATSDARTIQNTQYF
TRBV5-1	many	CASSLGAGGGPYEQFF
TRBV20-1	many	CSARDRPRVDSPLHF
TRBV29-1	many	CSVGASGVYEQYF
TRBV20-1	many	CSAMPWGRGGYNEQFF
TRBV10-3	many	CAISGGDLAYEQYF
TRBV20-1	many	CSARPLLRGVIPYEQYF
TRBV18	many	CASSETTQGYEQYF
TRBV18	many	CASSPPRDSGYEQYF
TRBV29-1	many	CSGQENTEAFF
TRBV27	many	CASSEVAGGGIYEQYF
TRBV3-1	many	CASSFRTGDEKLFF
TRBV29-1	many	CSVSTGADTQYF
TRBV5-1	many	CASTYPGNPYGYTF
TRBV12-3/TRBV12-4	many	CASSLGTPNEQFF
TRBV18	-	CASSGQGGQPQHF
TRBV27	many	CASLGRVVPQETQYF
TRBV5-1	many	CASSFNQETQYF
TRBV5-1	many	CASSSQGGVDGYTF
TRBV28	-	CASSLRGQGDQPQHF
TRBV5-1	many	CASSSAASGHEQYF
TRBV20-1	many	CSACVYQPQHF
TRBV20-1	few	CSARRGGIGNQPQHF
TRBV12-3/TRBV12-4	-	CASSLLSRGPDTQYF
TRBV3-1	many	CATRWGPEAFF